Listed below are T cell receptor beta chains from one sample, sequenced in a study of OX40 agonist ivuxolimab in advanced cancers. Using immunoSEQ multiplex PCR, the repertoire was profiled, and TCRdb retains in-frame clones only, with some absent. The data contain 60,000 to 90,000 clones, 80% to 90% of them singletons. Sequenced here: CD4+ or CD8+ T cells sorted from blood, sampled in a trial of the OX40 agonist ivuxolimab. The receptors here all came from an adult with an advanced solid tumor such as melanoma, head and neck, liver or kidney cancer. Each CDR3 is given with its conserved first and last residue. The D gene is left open where the match is weak. A clone size is listed for some rows: how often the clone was seen (once, few, many), or a class if it is expanded.

j_gene | d_gene | v_gene | abundance | CDR3nt | CDR3aa
TRBJ1-5 | - | TRBV29-1 | - | TGCAGCGTTGCTGGGAGAAATAGCAATCAGCCCCAGCATTTT | CSVAGRNSNQPQHF
TRBJ2-5 | TRBD1 | TRBV5-1 | - | TGCGCCAGCAGCCCGACAGGGGGCCGAGGAGAGACCCAGTACTTC | CASSPTGGRGETQYF
TRBJ2-5 | TRBD1 | TRBV29-1 | - | TGCAGCTCGAGGGGGCGAGGGGAAGAGACCCAGTACTTC | CSSRGRGEETQYF
TRBJ2-7 | TRBD1 | TRBV11-2 | - | TGTGCCAGCAGCCCGAGAGGGACAGGCCAAAGGGACGAGCAGTACTTC | CASSPRGTGQRDEQYF
TRBJ2-7 | TRBD2 | TRBV5-1 | - | TGCGCCAGCAGCTCGGGACTAGCGGGTTCTGGCAACGAGCAGTACTTC | CASSSGLAGSGNEQYF
TRBJ1-5 | - | TRBV28 | - | TGTGCCAGCAGCCTGGCGGGGCGAAATCAGCCCCAGCATTTT | CASSLAGRNQPQHF
TRBJ1-1 | TRBD1 | TRBV12-5 | - | TGTGCCTACCGGGGACAGTTGAACACTGAAGCTTTCTTT | CAYRGQLNTEAFF
TRBJ1-5 | - | TRBV6-6 | - | TGTGCCAGCACCCTTTTCCGGGACTTCGAACAGCCCCAGCATTTT | CASTLFRDFEQPQHF
TRBJ1-1 | - | TRBV7-3 | few | TGTGCCAGCAGTATGGGAGGTTCCGAGATGGCTTTCTTT | CASSMGGSEMAFF
TRBJ1-6 | - | TRBV21-1 | medium-sized | TGTGCCAGCAGCAAAACAGCCAGGGGGCTTTCACCCCTCCACTTT | CASSKTARGLSPLHF